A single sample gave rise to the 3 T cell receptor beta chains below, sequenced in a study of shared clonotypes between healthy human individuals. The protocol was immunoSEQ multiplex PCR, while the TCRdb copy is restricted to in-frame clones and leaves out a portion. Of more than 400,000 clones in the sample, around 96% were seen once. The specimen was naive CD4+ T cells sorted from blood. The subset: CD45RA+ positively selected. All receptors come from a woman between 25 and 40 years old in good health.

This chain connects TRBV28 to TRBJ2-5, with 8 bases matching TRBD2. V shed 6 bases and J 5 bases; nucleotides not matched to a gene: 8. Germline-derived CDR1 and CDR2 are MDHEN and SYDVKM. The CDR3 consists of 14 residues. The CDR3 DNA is TGTGCCAGCAGATCAGCGGGAGTAGGGGAGACCCAGTACTTC. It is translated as CASRSAGVGETQYF.

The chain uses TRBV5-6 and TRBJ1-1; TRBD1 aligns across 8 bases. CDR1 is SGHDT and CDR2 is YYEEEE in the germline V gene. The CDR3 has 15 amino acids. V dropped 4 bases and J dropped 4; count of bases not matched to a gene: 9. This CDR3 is CASSIRGRRVTEAFF. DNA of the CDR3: TGTGCCAGCAGCATCAGGGGGCGACGGGTCACTGAAGCTTTCTTT.

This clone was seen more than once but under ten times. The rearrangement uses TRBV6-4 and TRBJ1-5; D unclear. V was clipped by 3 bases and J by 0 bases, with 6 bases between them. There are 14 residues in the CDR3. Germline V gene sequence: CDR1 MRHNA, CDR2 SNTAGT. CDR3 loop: CASSEQYSNQPQHF. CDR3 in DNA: TGTGCCAGCAGTGAACAATATAGCAATCAGCCCCAGCATTTT.